This T cell receptor beta chain originates from a study of CD8 T cells in ankylosing spondylitis. General study results and limits: Made up of eight or nine highly homologous variants, a TCR beta motif appeared characteristic of ankylosing spondylitis blood. Reportedly, disease-linked clones are significantly enriched in ankylosing spondylitis patients' matched synovial fluid. Clones linked to disease, bearing a CD8+ phenotype, were relatively rare in peripheral blood.

V lost 6 bases and J 7 bases, leaving 9 bases between the germline ends. The CDR3 is 12 residues long. By quantitative 5'-RACE with molecular barcodes, the TCR beta libraries were made. TCRdb used MiXCR to reprocess the 5' RACE reads, holding one entry per CDR3 protein. The sample has about 800,000 distinct CDR3 sequences, approximately 12% seen once; the top ten hold more than 0.5%. This clonotype occurred a few times. Its specificity is unknown. This chain connects TRBV12-3 or TRBV12-4 to TRBJ1-4; TRBD1 might be the D (6 bases). This TCR came from a male donor with ankylosing spondylitis. The sample consisted of blood, either unsorted or a sorted T cell fraction (not recorded which). This CDR3 reads CASRTGAEKLFF. CDR3 coding DNA: TGTGCCAGCAGGACAGGCGCTGAAAAACTGTTTTTT.